This T cell receptor beta chain was sequenced during a study of stem cell transplantation in POMP-related autoinflammatory disease. At the level of the study: Before transplant: CD4+ naive skewing, low CD8+ proportions, reduced cytokine secretion.

This clone was seen only once. Its antigen remains unidentified. The repertoire was sequenced with immunoSEQ multiplex PCR; TCRdb's copy has only in-frame clones and lacks some. The sample shows some 8,300 clones, about 89% of them seen only once. CDR1 and CDR2 from the germline V gene are MNHEY and SMNVEV (reference sequence). This CDR3 region has 18 residues. The junction had 15 bases not matched to a gene; V was cut back by 6 bases and J by 0 bases. PRAID combined immunodeficiency and autoinflammation. Regarding the study as a whole: Patients with PRAID showed a restricted number of unique TRB V-J gene pairings. Across all analyzed T-cell subsets, patients with PRAID tended toward reduced diversity and increased clonality.

This TCR was sampled from a human donor with POMP-related autoinflammation and immune dysregulation (PRAID). V and J are TRBV27 and TRBJ2-5, with TRBD2 matching 8 bases. The sample consisted of CD8+ T cells from PBMCs, taken before stem cell transplantation. The CDR3, as DNA: TGTGCCAGCAGGCCCATTTGGCTAGCGGGCGAGTACCAAGAGACCCAGTACTTC. It codes for CASRPIWLAGEYQETQYF.